This T cell receptor beta chain is drawn from a study of naive and memory T cell subsets. Documented treatment: skin biopsy from PPD injection site in Mantoux-positive individual. The library had UMIs added by 3' ligation of an oligonucleotide to TCR cDNA. Tuberculin skin test biopsies were taken where PPD was injected in Mantoux-positive people. Cells were not sorted; total RNA input targeted about 1 to 1000 ng. The SP2 primer and nested alpha and beta constant region primers amplified ligated cDNA in four rounds. TCRdb re-called the UMI-ligation and nested PCR reads with MiXCR, one entry per CDR3 protein. The sample lists 11,000 to 15,000 distinct CDR3 sequences; 4% to 6.5% were seen once. CDR1 and CDR2 (germline): SGHRS, YFSETQ. The CDR3 contains 14 residues. Notes on this clonotype: Its antigen is currently unknown. A much larger clone lies a single base off, so this may be a read error.

General observations from the study: TCRs were reportedly recovered from both biopsy types, mostly tuberculin test sites.

The clonotype comes from an adult in good health. V is TRBV5-1 and J is TRBJ2-7; 7 bases line up with TRBD2. The specimen was skin, collected from a tuberculin skin test site. CDR3 amino acids: CTSSLGSPSGEQYF. The CDR3 coding sequence is TGCACCAGCAGCTTGGGGTCCCCTAGCGGCGAGCAGTACTTC.